These 9 T cell receptor beta chains originate from one sample sequenced in a study of blood T cell repertoires in COVID-19. The method was immunoSEQ multiplex PCR; TCRdb's version includes in-frame clones alone and lacks a portion of them. The sample holds hundreds of thousands of clones; 85% are singletons and the top ten take less than 15%. What was sequenced was peripheral blood. Receptor source: a human donor in a cohort sampled during active COVID-19.

This clone was observed a handful of times. The genes are TRBV9 and TRBJ2-1; 8 positions agree with TRBD2. Germline CDR1 and CDR2: SGDLS and YYNGEE. The trim removed 3 bases at V and 5 bases at J, leaving 1 base unmatched. The length of the CDR3 is 13 residues. The chain's CDR3 is CASSGLANNEQFF. In DNA, the CDR3 is TGTGCCAGCAGCGGACTAGCGAACAATGAGCAGTTCTTC.

The V call is TRBV19, the J call TRBJ2-2, with 7 nucleotides matching TRBD2. The V gene's germline CDR1 is LNHDA and CDR2 SQIVND (reference sequence). The CDR3 is made up of 18 amino acids. The V segment lost 9 bases and the J segment 1 base; nucleotides outside the gene matches: 17. DNA for the CDR3: TGTGCCAGCCGATTCTTTCCGGGACTATCTCAGAACACCGGGGAGCTGTTTTTT. As protein: CASRFFPGLSQNTGELFF.

Details on this clone: The same CDR3 also results from other DNA sequences found in this sample. The chain uses TRBV2 and TRBJ2-3; maybe TRBD1 (5 bases). This CDR3 spans 14 amino acids. Germline lookup yields CDR1 SNHLY and CDR2 FYNNEI. V was shortened by 2 bases and J by 0 bases, with 6 bases between the two germline ends. The CDR3 spells CASSEQGSTDTQYF. The CDR3 nucleotides read TGTGCCAGCAGTGAACAGGGAAGCACAGATACGCAGTATTTT. The full variable domain, completed using reference TRBV2 and TRBJ2-3, is EPEVTQTPSHQVTQMGQEVILRCVPISNHLYFYWYRQILGQKVEFLVSFYNNEISEKSEIFDDQFSVERPDGSNFTLKIRSTKLEDSAMYFCASSEQGSTDTQYFGPGTRLTVL.

This clone came up once. The chain has TRBV7-2 and TRBJ2-3; 8 bases align to TRBD2. Unmatched junction bases numbered 4, after V lost 2 bases and J lost 3 bases. The CDR3 is made up of 15 amino acids. Germline V lookup: CDR1 SGHTA, CDR2 FQGNSA. The CDR3 reads CASSLFAGGTDTQYF. In nucleotides, the CDR3 is TGTGCCAGCAGCTTATTTGCGGGAGGTACAGATACGCAGTATTTT.

The rearrangement links TRBV27 to TRBJ2-7; D ambiguous. Trimming shortened V by 0 bases and J by 0 bases, and 9 bases separated the two germline ends. The V gene's germline CDR1 is MNHEY and CDR2 SMNVEV (reference sequence). The CDR3 runs 15 residues. The CDR3 region is CASSLSGGASYEQYF. The CDR3 region has the DNA TGTGCCAGCAGTTTATCTGGCGGAGCCTCCTACGAGCAGTACTTC.

J is TRBJ2-1 and V is TRBV18; no reliable D call. Trimming stripped 3 bases from V and 1 base from J, with 13 bases between. This CDR3 region has 16 residues. CDR1 and CDR2 from the germline V gene are KGHSH and LQKENI. CDR3 protein: CASSPLGSMSYNEQFF. The CDR3 nucleotides are TGTGCCAGCTCACCCCTAGGTTCCATGTCCTACAATGAGCAGTTCTTC.

A note on this clone: The DNA is left out, because the CDR3 cannot be placed on it with certainty; the CDR3 is given as TCRdb lists it. V is TRBV28 and J is TRBJ2-7; the table's TRBD1 call for D was not verified on the DNA. Germline V gene data show CDR1 as MDHEN and CDR2 as SYDVKM. The CDR3 is 16 residues long, ends included. CDR3 region: CASSFGAGHRAYEQYF.

This rearrangement joins TRBV3-1 (or the pseudogene TRBV3-2) to TRBJ2-1, with D possibly matching TRBD2 (7 bases). The germline gives CDR1 LGHDT, CDR2 YNNKEL (reference sequence). V was shortened by 4 bases and J by 8 bases, with 12 bases between the two germline ends. The CDR3 totals 13 residues. This CDR3 is CASSRGGFDEQFF. CDR3 DNA: TGTGCCAGCAGCCGGGGGGGCTTCGATGAGCAGTTCTTC.

A word on this clone: The sample has other DNA sequences that encode this CDR3 too. V is TRBV27 and J is TRBJ1-4, with TRBD1 matching 8 bases. After removal of 4 bases from V and 7 bases from J, the junction contained 2 bases not matched to a gene. CDR1 and CDR2 (germline): MNHEY, SMNVEV (reference sequence). The CDR3 is 13 amino acids. CDR3 sequence (DNA): TGTGCCAGCAGTTCTGACAGGGGTGAAAAACTGTTTTTT. Amino acid sequence: CASSSDRGEKLFF.